The 18 T cell receptor beta chains in this list originate from one sample, sequenced in a study of T cells in narcolepsy. TCRdb's table, derived via immunoSEQ multiplex PCR, lists solely in-frame clones and lacks some. This table holds some 32,000 clones, 80% to 90% found once. Sequenced: CD45RA- memory CD4+ T cells from PBMCs. All receptors come from a human donor with narcolepsy.

The rearrangement joins TRBV15 to TRBJ1-5; D not resolved. CDR1 and CDR2 from the germline V gene are LNHNV and YYDKDF (reference sequence). The germline V and J ends were trimmed by 3 bases and 7 bases, with 10 bases remaining between them. The CDR3 consists of 13 residues. The CDR3 region is CATSSSRTQPQHF. Written as DNA, the CDR3 is TGTGCCACCAGCAGTTCTAGGACCCAGCCCCAGCATTTT.

The sample holds one count of this clone. The chain recombines TRBV11-3 with TRBJ2-3; D not resolved. The CDR3 contains 14 residues. V was clipped by 0 bases and J by 1 base, with 5 bases between them. CDR1 is SGHNT and CDR2 is YENEEA in the germline V gene. The CDR3 nucleotides are TGTGCCAGCAGCTTAGACAGCCGCACAGATACGCAGTATTTT. Its protein product is CASSLDSRTDTQYF.

The chain combines TRBV5-1 with TRBJ2-7; 9 positions match TRBD1. The length of the CDR3 is 15 residues. The J segment lost 5 bases and the V segment lost 4 bases, leaving 10 bases of the junction unmatched. Germline CDR1 SGHRS, CDR2 YFSETQ. CDR3 loop: CASSRNRGPVDEQYF. In DNA form, the CDR3 reads TGCGCCAGCAGCCGTAACAGGGGGCCAGTCGACGAGCAGTACTTC.

This chain uses TRBV6-1 with TRBJ1-2; perhaps TRBD1 as D (6 bases). The CDR3 consists of 11 residues. Germline values: CDR1 MNHNS, CDR2 SASEGT. The V end was cut by 10 bases, the J end by 4 bases, with 10 bases between. The CDR3 region has the DNA TGTGCCACCCAGGGGACCTATGGCTACACCTTC. Its protein is CATQGTYGYTF.

This clone has a handful of counts. The chain is built from TRBV30 and TRBJ1-5; possible D gene TRBD1, 6 bases. Germline lookup yields CDR1 GTSNPN and CDR2 SVGIG (reference sequence). CDR3 length: 16 amino acids. Trimming took off 3 bases at V and 1 base at J, with 16 bases between the two ends. CDR3 region: CAWSAPWGASNQPQHF. The DNA of the CDR3 is TGTGCCTGGAGCGCACCGTGGGGGGCGAGCAATCAGCCCCAGCATTTT.

This clone came up once. J is TRBJ2-7 and V is TRBV15; D is undetermined. In germline, CDR1 is LNHNV, CDR2 YYDKDF (reference sequence). This CDR3 is built from 16 residues. The V end was cut by 0 bases, the J end by 2 bases, with 14 bases between. The CDR3: CATSRDPRRLAYEQYF. CDR3 DNA sequence: TGTGCCACCAGCAGAGACCCTCGGCGGTTGGCCTACGAGCAGTACTTC.

The V and J genes are TRBV2 and TRBJ2-2, with a tentative D call TRBD2 (7 bases). CDR1 and CDR2 from the germline V gene are SNHLY and FYNNEI. Deletions cut 11 bases from V and 1 base from J, with 11 bases between. The CDR3 is 13 residues long. The CDR3 loop is CAGGARNTGELFF. The CDR3 DNA reads as TGTGCCGGGGGGGCCCGGAACACCGGGGAGCTGTTTTTT.

The chain links TRBV5-1 to TRBJ1-6, with 8 bases identical to TRBD1. The CDR3 has 15 amino acids. V gave up 0 bases and J gave up 7 bases; unmatched junction bases: 3. Germline CDR1 SGHRS, CDR2 YFSETQ. The CDR3 here is CASSLEGQENSPLHF. The CDR3 DNA follows: TGCGCCAGCAGCTTGGAGGGACAGGAGAATTCACCCCTCCACTTT.

Details on this clone: This may come from a read error, since a much larger clone is one base off. The chain is built from TRBV6-6 and TRBJ2-1, with TRBD1 matching over 7 bases. CDR3 length: 12 amino acids. Germline V gives CDR1 MNHNY, CDR2 SVGAGI (reference sequence). CDR3 in DNA: TGTGCCAGCAGTTACTCTCCGGGACAGCAGCTCTTC. Amino acids: CASSYSPGQQLF.

The rearrangement links TRBV7-3 to TRBJ1-2; 9 positions agree with TRBD1. Trimming at V came to 5 bases and at J to 5 bases, leaving 9 bases not matched to a gene. Germline V gene data show CDR1 as SGHTA and CDR2 as FQGTGA. This CDR3 is 15 amino acids long. The CDR3 region has the DNA TGTGCCAGCAGCCCATCGGGGGACAGGGCTTATGGCTACACCTTC. Its translation: CASSPSGDRAYGYTF.

The J gene is TRBJ2-1, the V gene TRBV7-9, with TRBD1 identical over 8 bases. Germline lookup yields CDR1 SEHNR and CDR2 FQNEAQ (reference sequence). The CDR3 consists of 15 residues. J gave up 4 bases and V 2 bases, and 4 bases lay outside the gene matches. The CDR3 DNA reads TGTGCCAGCAGCTTAAAACAGGGGGGTTACAATGAGCAGTTCTTC. This translates into CASSLKQGGYNEQFF.

This clone has just one count. This sequence joins TRBV5-1 and TRBJ1-4; TRBD1 might be the D (6 bases). Germline CDR1 reads SGHRS; CDR2 reads YFSETQ. V was cut by 2 bases and J by 8 bases, with 10 bases left in between. The CDR3 is 13 amino acids. The CDR3 loop is CASSFVRGEKLFF. DNA for the CDR3: TGCGCCAGCAGCTTCGTCAGGGGAGAAAAACTGTTTTTT. The whole variable domain, remainder taken from reference TRBV5-1 and TRBJ1-4, is KAGVTQTPRYLIKTRGQQVTLSCSPISGHRSVSWYQQTPGQGLQFLFEYFSETQRNKGNFPGRFSGRQFSNSRSEMNVSTLELGDSALYLCASSFVRGEKLFFGSGTQLSVL.

This chain uses TRBV2 with TRBJ1-2; D may be TRBD1 (5 bases). Germline V gene lookup returns CDR1 SNHLY and CDR2 FYNNEI. V was pared by 3 bases and J by 3 bases, with 8 bases between. CDR3 size: 13 residues. CDR3 DNA sequence: TGTGCCAGCAGTGACTCGGGGGACTATGGCTACACCTTC. It translates to CASSDSGDYGYTF.

V and J are TRBV11-2 and TRBJ1-1; maybe TRBD1 (6 bases). This CDR3 is built from 15 residues. Trimming removed 4 bases from V and 4 bases from J, with 16 bases in between. Looked up from germline, CDR1 is SGHAT and CDR2 is FQNNGV. CDR3 in DNA: TGTGCCAGCAGCTCCCCACGGGGGCAGATCACTGAAGCTTTCTTT. It codes for CASSSPRGQITEAFF.

The rearrangement joins TRBV9 to TRBJ2-1; D is unclear. Germline CDR1 SGDLS, CDR2 YYNGEE. The CDR3 is 13 amino acids. V was cut by 0 bases and J by 6 bases, with 7 bases left in between. CDR3 loop: CASSVGLRNEQFF. In nucleotides, the CDR3 is TGTGCCAGCAGCGTAGGGCTACGCAATGAGCAGTTCTTC.

This chain joins TRBV18 and TRBJ2-3; D is possibly TRBD1 (7 bases). V lost 1 base and J lost 0, with 17 bases in between. The CDR3 covers 18 residues. The germline gives CDR1 KGHSH, CDR2 LQKENI. CDR3 in amino acids: CASSPLGGGLPSTDTQYF. DNA of the CDR3: TGTGCCAGCTCACCACTAGGGGGCGGACTACCTAGCACAGATACGCAGTATTTT.

The gene calls are TRBV10-1 and TRBJ2-3; possibly TRBD2 for D (6 bases). The CDR3 loop spans 13 amino acids. Trimming took 6 bases from V and 6 from J, leaving 13 bases between them. The V gene's germline CDR1 is WNHNN and CDR2 SYGVQD (reference sequence). CDR3 nucleotide sequence: TGCGCCAGCAGAGCGGGCGCGGCGGATACGCAGTATTTT. This translates into CASRAGAADTQYF.

The rearrangement joins TRBV28 to TRBJ1-2; D is uncertain. CDR1 is MDHEN, CDR2 SYDVKM, per germline. Trimming shortened V by 3 bases and J by 1 base, and 6 bases separated the two germline ends. The CDR3 has 13 residues. CDR3 coding DNA: TGTGCCAGCAGTTTGGTCAGTAACTATGGCTACACCTTC. Amino acids: CASSLVSNYGYTF.